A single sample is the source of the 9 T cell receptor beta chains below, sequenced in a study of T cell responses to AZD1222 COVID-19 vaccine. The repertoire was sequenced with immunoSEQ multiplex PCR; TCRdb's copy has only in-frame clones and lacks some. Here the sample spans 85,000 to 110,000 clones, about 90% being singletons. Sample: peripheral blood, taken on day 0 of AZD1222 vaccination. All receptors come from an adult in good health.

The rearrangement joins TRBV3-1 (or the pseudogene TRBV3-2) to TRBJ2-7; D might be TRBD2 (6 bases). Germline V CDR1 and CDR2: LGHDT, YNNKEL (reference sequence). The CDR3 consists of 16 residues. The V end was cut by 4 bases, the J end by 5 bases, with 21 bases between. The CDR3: CASSRISGGKIDEQYF. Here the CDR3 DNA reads TGTGCCAGCAGCCGCATTAGTGGGGGGAAGATCGACGAGCAGTACTTC.

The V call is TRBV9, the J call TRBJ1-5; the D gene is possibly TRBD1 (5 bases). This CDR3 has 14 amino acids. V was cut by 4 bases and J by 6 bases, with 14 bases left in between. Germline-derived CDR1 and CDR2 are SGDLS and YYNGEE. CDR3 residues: CASSPTGWSQPQHF. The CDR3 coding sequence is TGTGCCAGCAGCCCCACAGGTTGGAGTCAGCCCCAGCATTTT. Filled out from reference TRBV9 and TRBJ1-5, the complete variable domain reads DSGVTQTPKHLITATGQRVTLRCSPRSGDLSVYWYQQSLDQGLQFLIQYYNGEERAKGNILERFSAQQFPDLHSELNLSSLELGDSALYFCASSPTGWSQPQHFGDGTRLSIL.

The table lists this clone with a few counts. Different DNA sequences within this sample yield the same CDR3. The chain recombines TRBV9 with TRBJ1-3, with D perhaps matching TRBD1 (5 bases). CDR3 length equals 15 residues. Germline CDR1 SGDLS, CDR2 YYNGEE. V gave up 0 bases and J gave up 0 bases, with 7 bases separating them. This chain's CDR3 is CASSVVGGSGNTIYF. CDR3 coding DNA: TGTGCCAGCAGCGTAGTTGGGGGCTCTGGAAACACCATATATTTT.

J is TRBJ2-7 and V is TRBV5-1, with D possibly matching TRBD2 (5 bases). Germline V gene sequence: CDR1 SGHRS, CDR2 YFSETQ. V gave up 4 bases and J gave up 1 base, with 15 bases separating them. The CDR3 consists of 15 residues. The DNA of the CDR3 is TGCGCCAGCAGCCCGACTATGACACCTTCCTACGAGCAGTACTTC. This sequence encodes CASSPTMTPSYEQYF. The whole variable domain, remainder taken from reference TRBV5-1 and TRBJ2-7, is KAGVTQTPRYLIKTRGQQVTLSCSPISGHRSVSWYQQTPGQGLQFLFEYFSETQRNKGNFPGRFSGRQFSNSRSEMNVSTLELGDSALYLCASSPTMTPSYEQYFGPGTRLTVT.

In DNA form, the CDR3 reads TGTGCCAGCAGTTTAGGACAGGGAGAGACCCAGTACTTC. Its translation is CASSLGQGETQYF. The rearrangement uses TRBV28 and TRBJ2-5; 8 nucleotides agree with TRBD1. After removal of 2 bases from V and 4 bases from J, the junction contained 0 bases not matched to a gene. The CDR3 runs to 13 residues. The V gene's germline CDR1 is MDHEN and CDR2 SYDVKM.

CDR3 protein: CASTPGTLAYEQYF. The CDR3 DNA follows: TGTGCCAGCACCCCAGGGACATTGGCCTACGAGCAGTACTTC. This chain links TRBV6-5 with TRBJ2-7; D possibly corresponds to TRBD1 (6 bases). The germline V gene has CDR1 MNHEY and CDR2 SVGAGI. The ends were cut back, 7 bases at V and 2 bases at J, with 15 bases in the middle. The CDR3 is 14 residues long.

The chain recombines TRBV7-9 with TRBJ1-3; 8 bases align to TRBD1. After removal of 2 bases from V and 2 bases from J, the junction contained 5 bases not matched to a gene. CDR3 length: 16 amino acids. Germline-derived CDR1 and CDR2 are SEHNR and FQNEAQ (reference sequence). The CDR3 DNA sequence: TGTGCCAGCAGCTTAAACCAGGGGGCGCCTGGAAACACCATATATTTT. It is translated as CASSLNQGAPGNTIYF.

In DNA, the CDR3 is TGTGCCAGTAGTATAGGGAGAGGGACTGAAGCTTTCTTT. Amino acids: CASSIGRGTEAFF. The rearrangement uses TRBV19 and TRBJ1-1, with no clear D. Looked up from germline, CDR1 is LNHDA and CDR2 is SQIVND (reference sequence). This CDR3 is built from 13 residues. The V gene lost 1 base and the J gene lost 5 bases, with 8 bases spanning the gap.

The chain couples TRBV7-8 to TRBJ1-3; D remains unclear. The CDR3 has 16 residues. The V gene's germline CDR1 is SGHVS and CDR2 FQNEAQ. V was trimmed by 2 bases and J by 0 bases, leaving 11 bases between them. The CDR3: CASSLSQATSGNTIYF. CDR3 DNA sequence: TGTGCCAGCAGCTTAAGTCAGGCGACCTCTGGAAACACCATATATTTT.